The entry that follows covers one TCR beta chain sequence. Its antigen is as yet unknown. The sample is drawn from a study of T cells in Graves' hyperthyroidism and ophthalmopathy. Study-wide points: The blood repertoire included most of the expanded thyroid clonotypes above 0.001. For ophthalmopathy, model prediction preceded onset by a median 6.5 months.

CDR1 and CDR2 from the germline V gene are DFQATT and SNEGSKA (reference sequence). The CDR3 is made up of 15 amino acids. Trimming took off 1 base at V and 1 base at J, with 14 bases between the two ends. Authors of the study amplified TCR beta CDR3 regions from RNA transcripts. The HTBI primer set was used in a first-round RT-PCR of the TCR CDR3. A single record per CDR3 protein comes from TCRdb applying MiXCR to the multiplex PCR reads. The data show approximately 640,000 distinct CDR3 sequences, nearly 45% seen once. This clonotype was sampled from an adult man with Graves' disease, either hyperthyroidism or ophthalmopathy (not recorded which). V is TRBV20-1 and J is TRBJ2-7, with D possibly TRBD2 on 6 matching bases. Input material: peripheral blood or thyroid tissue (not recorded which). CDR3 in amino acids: CSARGRRGPSYEQYF. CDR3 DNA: TGCAGTGCTAGAGGTCGGCGGGGACCATCCTACGAGCAGTACTTC.